This is a list of T cell receptor beta chains from one sample in a study of brain T cells in children with intractable seizures. Measured with immunoSEQ multiplex PCR; TCRdb has only the in-frame clones, and not every one. Counted here are 340,000 or so clones, roughly 93% occurring once; the ten biggest clones make up 5.7%. The specimen comprised peripheral blood, sampled approximately 5 months after surgery. The receptors come from a boy under three years old with tuberous sclerosis and intractable seizures. CDR3s include the opening cysteine and the closing phenylalanine or tryptophan. A D gene is named only where the DNA matches it firmly. Expanded clones are given a class, and other clones once, few, many or no size at all.

clone_size,d_call,j_call,v_call,cdr3_aa,cdr3_nt
NA,NA,TRBJ2-5,TRBV6-6,CASRKEGGGETQYF,TGTGCCAGCAGGAAAGAGGGGGGAGGAGAGACCCAGTACTTC
NA,TRBD1,TRBJ2-3,TRBV12-5,CASGLDGDRGQGNTQYF,TGTGCTAGTGGTTTGGATGGGGACAGGGGGCAGGGGAATACGCAGTATTTT
NA,NA,TRBJ1-5,TRBV20-1,CSASPNQPQHF,TGCAGTGCTAGCCCTAATCAGCCCCAGCATTTT
few,NA,TRBJ1-5,TRBV6-1,CASSERISNQPQHF,TGTGCCAGCAGTGAACGGATTAGCAATCAGCCCCAGCATTTT
NA,NA,TRBJ1-2,TRBV3-1/TRBV3-2,CASSLGPYGYTF,TGTGCCAGCAGCCTGGGACCGTATGGCTACACCTTC
NA,NA,TRBJ2-3,TRBV11-3,CASSTGGDTQYF,TGTGCCAGCAGCACTGGGGGGGATACGCAGTATTTT
NA,NA,TRBJ2-5,TRBV4-1,CASSLIHRPYQETQYF,TGCGCCAGCAGCCTTATACACAGGCCGTACCAAGAGACCCAGTACTTC
NA,NA,TRBJ1-1,TRBV6-1,CASSEGGRGEAFF,TGTGCCAGCAGTGAAGGGGGGCGCGGGGAAGCTTTCTTT
NA,NA,TRBJ2-7,TRBV10-3,CAISVPALSYEQYF,TGTGCCATCAGTGTCCCAGCCTTGTCCTACGAGCAGTACTTC
once,TRBD2,TRBJ2-3,TRBV6-6,CASSLGGTSGRAWMTDTQYF,TGTGCCAGCAGCCTCGGCGGGACTAGCGGGAGGGCCTGGATGACAGATACGCAGTATTTT
NA,TRBD2,TRBJ2-1,TRBV2,CASMRGTSAYNEQFF,TGTGCCAGCATGAGAGGGACTAGCGCCTACAATGAGCAGTTCTTC
NA,TRBD2,TRBJ2-1,TRBV6-4,CASSPAGGSNEQFF,TGTGCCAGCAGTCCGGCGGGAGGGAGTAATGAGCAGTTCTTC
NA,NA,TRBJ2-7,TRBV27,CASSAVPGTFSYEQYF,TGTGCCAGCAGTGCAGTTCCCGGGACTTTCTCCTACGAGCAGTACTTC
NA,NA,TRBJ2-1,TRBV5-1,CASSLKGSAYNEQFF,TGCGCCAGCAGCTTGAAAGGTTCAGCTTACAATGAGCAGTTCTTC
NA,NA,TRBJ1-4,TRBV7-2,CASSSDGARSFF,TGTGCCAGCAGCTCGGACGGGGCTCGTTCGTTTTTT
few,NA,TRBJ1-2,TRBV12-3/TRBV12-4,CASSLWTDYGYTF,TGTGCCAGCAGTTTATGGACAGACTATGGCTACACCTTC
NA,TRBD1,TRBJ1-2,TRBV2,CASSVGQGNYGYTF,TGTGCCAGCAGTGTAGGACAGGGTAACTATGGCTACACCTTC
NA,NA,TRBJ2-1,TRBV29-1,CSVEYGQFNLREQFF,TGCAGCGTTGAGTATGGGCAATTTAATCTCCGTGAGCAGTTCTTC
few,NA,TRBJ2-7,TRBV27,CASSFQRTYEQYF,TGTGCCAGCAGTTTCCAGCGGACCTACGAGCAGTACTTC
NA,TRBD2,TRBJ2-1,TRBV27,CASSSTSGVHNEQFF,TGTGCCAGCAGTTCAACTAGCGGAGTCCACAATGAGCAGTTCTTC
NA,NA,TRBJ2-1,TRBV27,CASSYGSPSPGEQFF,TGTGCCAGCAGTTATGGTTCCCCATCCCCCGGCGAGCAGTTCTTC
NA,NA,TRBJ1-1,TRBV21-1,CASTDTEAFF,TGTGCCAGCACGGACACTGAAGCTTTCTTT
NA,NA,TRBJ2-7,TRBV19,CASSARDTSSYEQYF,TGTGCCAGTAGTGCCCGGGACACAAGCTCCTACGAGCAGTACTTC
NA,NA,TRBJ1-5,TRBV27,CASSFYSPYSNQPQHF,TGTGCCAGCAGTTTTTACAGCCCCTATAGCAATCAGCCCCAGCATTTT
once,NA,TRBJ2-2,TRBV19,CASSIDLAGELFF,TGTGCCAGTAGTATAGATCTGGCCGGGGAGCTGTTTTTT
NA,TRBD1,TRBJ1-2,TRBV5-8,CASSLVIGQGALGYGYTF,TGTGCCAGCAGCTTGGTGATAGGACAGGGGGCCCTCGGCTATGGCTACACCTTC
NA,NA,TRBJ1-4,TRBV27,CASSPWADPNEKLFF,TGTGCCAGCAGTCCCTGGGCCGATCCTAATGAAAAACTGTTTTTT
few,TRBD2,TRBJ2-2,TRBV9,CASSARLAGVGTGELFF,TGTGCCAGCAGCGCGAGACTAGCGGGGGTGGGCACCGGGGAGCTGTTTTTT
NA,TRBD1,TRBJ2-2,TRBV3-1/TRBV3-2,CASSRQGSGELFF,TGTGCCAGCAGCCGACAGGGGTCCGGGGAGCTGTTTTTT
NA,TRBD1,TRBJ2-7,TRBV28,CASSLPGQGSHEQYF,TGTGCCAGCAGTTTACCGGGACAGGGGTCCCACGAGCAGTACTTC
NA,NA,TRBJ2-2,TRBV30,CAWSLTGPGELFF,TGTGCCTGGAGTTTAACAGGTCCCGGGGAGCTGTTTTTT
NA,NA,TRBJ2-2,TRBV3-1/TRBV3-2,CASSQDPVWTGELFF,TGTGCCAGCAGCCAAGATCCGGTTTGGACCGGGGAGCTGTTTTTT
NA,TRBD1,TRBJ2-2,TRBV28,CASTTRGQGVGTGELFF,TGTGCCAGCACCACTCGAGGACAGGGAGTAGGCACCGGGGAGCTGTTTTTT
NA,NA,TRBJ2-1,TRBV11-2,CASSLDYPGFNEQFF,TGTGCCAGCAGCTTAGATTACCCGGGATTCAATGAGCAGTTCTTC
NA,NA,TRBJ1-4,TRBV25-1,CASSAHLATNEKLFF,TGTGCCAGCAGTGCCCACCTTGCAACTAATGAAAAACTGTTTTTT
NA,NA,TRBJ1-2,TRBV18,CASSPWTGQGYTF,TGTGCCAGCTCACCCTGGACCGGGCAAGGCTACACCTTC
NA,NA,TRBJ2-1,TRBV7-9,CASRGPGYNEQFF,TGTGCCAGCAGGGGACCCGGATACAATGAGCAGTTCTTC
NA,NA,TRBJ1-3,TRBV4-1,CASSPIGLVPGNTIYF,TGCGCCAGCAGCCCGATCGGTTTAGTCCCTGGAAACACCATATATTTT
NA,NA,TRBJ2-7,TRBV19,CASSIEVPGTDSSYEQYF,TGTGCCAGTAGTATAGAAGTCCCCGGGACCGACTCATCCTACGAGCAGTACTTC
NA,NA,TRBJ2-5,TRBV30,CAWSVFQRETQYF,TGTGCCTGGAGTGTATTTCAAAGAGAGACCCAGTACTTC
NA,NA,TRBJ2-7,TRBV28,CASSLGSNYEQYF,TGTGCCAGCAGTTTAGGCAGTAACTACGAGCAGTACTTC
once,NA,TRBJ1-1,TRBV2,CASSARLQGTSEAFF,TGTGCCAGCAGTGCACGTTTACAGGGAACATCTGAAGCTTTCTTT
NA,NA,TRBJ2-5,TRBV24-1,CATSQRPWETQYF,TGTGCCACCAGCCAGAGGCCCTGGGAGACCCAGTACTTC
NA,NA,TRBJ2-3,TRBV7-9,CASSLDSGSTDTQYF,TGTGCCAGCAGCCTAGACTCAGGGAGCACAGATACGCAGTATTTT
few,NA,TRBJ1-1,TRBV6-5,CASSFPVRESNTEAFF,TGTGCCAGCAGTTTCCCTGTGAGGGAATCGAACACTGAAGCTTTCTTT